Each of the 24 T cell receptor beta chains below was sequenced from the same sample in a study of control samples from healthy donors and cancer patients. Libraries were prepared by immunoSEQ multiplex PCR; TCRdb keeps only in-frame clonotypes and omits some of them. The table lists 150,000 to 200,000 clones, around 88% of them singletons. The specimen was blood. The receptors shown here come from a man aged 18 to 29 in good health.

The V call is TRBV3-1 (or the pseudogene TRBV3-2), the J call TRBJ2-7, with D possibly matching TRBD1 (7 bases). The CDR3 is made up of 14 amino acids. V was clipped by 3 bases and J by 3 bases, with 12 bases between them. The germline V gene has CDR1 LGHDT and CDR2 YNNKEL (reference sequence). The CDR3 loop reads CASSHRQGGYEQYF. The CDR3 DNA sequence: TGTGCCAGCAGCCATCGACAGGGAGGCTACGAGCAGTACTTC.

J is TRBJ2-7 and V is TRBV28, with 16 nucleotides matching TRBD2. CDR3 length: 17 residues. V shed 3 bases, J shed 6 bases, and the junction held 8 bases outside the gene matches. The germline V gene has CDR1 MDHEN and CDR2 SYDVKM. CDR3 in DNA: TGTGCCAGCAGTTTGCGGGGACTAGCGGGGGGGCAACGCGAGCAGTACTTC. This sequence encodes CASSLRGLAGGQREQYF.

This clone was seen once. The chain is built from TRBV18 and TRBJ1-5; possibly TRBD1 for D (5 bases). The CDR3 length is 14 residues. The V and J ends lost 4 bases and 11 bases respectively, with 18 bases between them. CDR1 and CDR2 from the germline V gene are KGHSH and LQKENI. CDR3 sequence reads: CASSHTGHGEAQHF. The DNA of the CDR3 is TGTGCCAGCTCACATACCGGACACGGGGAGGCCCAGCATTTT.

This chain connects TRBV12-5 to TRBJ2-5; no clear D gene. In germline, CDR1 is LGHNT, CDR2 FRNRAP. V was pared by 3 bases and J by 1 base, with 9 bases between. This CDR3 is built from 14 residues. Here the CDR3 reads CASGFSYCQETQYF. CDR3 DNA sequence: TGTGCTAGTGGTTTTTCTTATTGCCAAGAGACCCAGTACTTC.

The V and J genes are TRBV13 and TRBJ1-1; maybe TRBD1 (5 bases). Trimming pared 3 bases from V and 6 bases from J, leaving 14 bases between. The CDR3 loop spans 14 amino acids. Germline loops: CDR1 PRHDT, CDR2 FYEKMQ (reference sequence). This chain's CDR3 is CASSFPGPEAEAFF. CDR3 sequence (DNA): TGTGCCAGCAGCTTTCCGGGACCGGAGGCTGAAGCTTTCTTT.

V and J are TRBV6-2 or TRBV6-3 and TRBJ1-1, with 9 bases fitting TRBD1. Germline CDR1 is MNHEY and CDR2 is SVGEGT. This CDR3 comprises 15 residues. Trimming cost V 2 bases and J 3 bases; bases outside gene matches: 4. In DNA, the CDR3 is TGTGCCAGCAGTTACACCCGACAGGGGGACACTGAAGCTTTCTTT. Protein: CASSYTRQGDTEAFF.

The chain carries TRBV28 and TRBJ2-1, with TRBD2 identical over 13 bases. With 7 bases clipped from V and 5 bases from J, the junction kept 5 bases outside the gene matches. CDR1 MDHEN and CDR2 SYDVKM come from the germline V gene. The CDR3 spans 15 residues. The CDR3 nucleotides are TGTGCCAGCACTAAGGGACTAGCGGGAAACAATGAGCAGTTCTTC. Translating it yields CASTKGLAGNNEQFF.

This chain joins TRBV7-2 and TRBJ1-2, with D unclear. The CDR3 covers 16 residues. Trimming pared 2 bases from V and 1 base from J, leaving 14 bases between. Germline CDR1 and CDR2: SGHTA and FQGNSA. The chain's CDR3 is CASSLPSRSLNYGYTF. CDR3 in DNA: TGTGCCAGCAGCTTACCCTCCCGATCCCTTAACTATGGCTACACCTTC.

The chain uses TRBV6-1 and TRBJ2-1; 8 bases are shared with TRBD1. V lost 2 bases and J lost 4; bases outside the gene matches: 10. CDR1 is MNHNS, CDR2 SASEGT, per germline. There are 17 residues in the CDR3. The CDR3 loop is CASSEYRAGGRYNEQFF. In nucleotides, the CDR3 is TGTGCCAGCAGTGAATACCGGGCAGGGGGCAGGTACAATGAGCAGTTCTTC.

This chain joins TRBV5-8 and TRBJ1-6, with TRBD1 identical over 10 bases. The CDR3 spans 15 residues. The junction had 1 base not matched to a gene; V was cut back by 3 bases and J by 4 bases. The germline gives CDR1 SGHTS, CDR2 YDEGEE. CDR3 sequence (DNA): TGTGCCAGCAGCTCGGGACAGGGGTATAATTCACCCCTCCACTTT. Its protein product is CASSSGQGYNSPLHF.

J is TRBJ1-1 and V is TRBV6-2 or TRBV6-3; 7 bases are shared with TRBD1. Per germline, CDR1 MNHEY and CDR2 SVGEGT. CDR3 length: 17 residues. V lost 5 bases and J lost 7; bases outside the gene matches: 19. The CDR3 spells CASSDLDPGQRLFEAFF. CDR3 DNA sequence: TGTGCCAGCAGTGACCTAGACCCGGGACAGCGCCTTTTTGAAGCTTTCTTT.

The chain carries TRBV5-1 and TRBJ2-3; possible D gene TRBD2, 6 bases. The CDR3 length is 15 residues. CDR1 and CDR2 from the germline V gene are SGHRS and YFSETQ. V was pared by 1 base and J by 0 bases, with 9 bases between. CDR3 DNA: TGCGCCAGCAGCTTGTTGGGGGGAAGCACAGATACGCAGTATTTT. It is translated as CASSLLGGSTDTQYF.

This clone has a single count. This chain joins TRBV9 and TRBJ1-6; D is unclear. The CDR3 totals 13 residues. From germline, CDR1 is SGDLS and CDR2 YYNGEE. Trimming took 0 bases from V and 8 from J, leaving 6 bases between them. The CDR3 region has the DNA TGTGCCAGCAGCGTAGTCGGGGATTCACCCCTCCACTTT. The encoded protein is CASSVVGDSPLHF.

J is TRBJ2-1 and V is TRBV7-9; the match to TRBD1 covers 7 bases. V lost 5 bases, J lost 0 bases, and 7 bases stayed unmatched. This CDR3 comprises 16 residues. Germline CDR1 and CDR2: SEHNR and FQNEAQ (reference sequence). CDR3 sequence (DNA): TGTGCCAGCAGCCCTCGGGACAGTCTCTCCTACAATGAGCAGTTCTTC. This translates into CASSPRDSLSYNEQFF.

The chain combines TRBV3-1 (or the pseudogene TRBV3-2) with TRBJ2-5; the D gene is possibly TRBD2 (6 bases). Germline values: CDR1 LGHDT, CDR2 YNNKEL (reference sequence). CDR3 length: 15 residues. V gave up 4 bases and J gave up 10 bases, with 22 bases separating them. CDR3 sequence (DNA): TGTGCCAGCAGCCTCCTGGGGCCACCAACGCGGGACCAGTACTTC. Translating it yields CASSLLGPPTRDQYF.

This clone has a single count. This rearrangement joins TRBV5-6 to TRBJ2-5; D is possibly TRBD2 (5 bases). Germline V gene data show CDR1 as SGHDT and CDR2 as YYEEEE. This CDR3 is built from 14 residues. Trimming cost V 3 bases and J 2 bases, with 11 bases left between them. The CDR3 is CASSSGLIQETQYF. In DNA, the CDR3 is TGTGCCAGCAGCTCTGGACTGATTCAAGAGACCCAGTACTTC.

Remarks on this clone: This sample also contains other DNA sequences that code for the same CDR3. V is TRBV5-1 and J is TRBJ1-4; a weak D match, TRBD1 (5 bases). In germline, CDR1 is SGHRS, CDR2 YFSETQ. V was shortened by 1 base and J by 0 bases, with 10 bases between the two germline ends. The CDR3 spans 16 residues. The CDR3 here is CASSLKGHATNEKLFF. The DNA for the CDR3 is TGCGCCAGCAGCTTGAAGGGGCACGCAACTAATGAAAAACTGTTTTTT.

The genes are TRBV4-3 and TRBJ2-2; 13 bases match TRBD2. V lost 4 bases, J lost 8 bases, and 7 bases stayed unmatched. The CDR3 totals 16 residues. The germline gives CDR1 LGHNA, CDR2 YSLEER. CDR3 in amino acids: CASSLLAGGADGELFF. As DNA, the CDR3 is TGCGCCAGCAGCCTACTAGCGGGGGGGGCCGATGGGGAGCTGTTTTTT.

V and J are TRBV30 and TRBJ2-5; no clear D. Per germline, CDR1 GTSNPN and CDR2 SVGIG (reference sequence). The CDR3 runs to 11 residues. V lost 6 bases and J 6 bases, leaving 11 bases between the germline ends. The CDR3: CACWMGKTQYF. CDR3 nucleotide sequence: TGTGCCTGCTGGATGGGAAAGACCCAGTACTTC.

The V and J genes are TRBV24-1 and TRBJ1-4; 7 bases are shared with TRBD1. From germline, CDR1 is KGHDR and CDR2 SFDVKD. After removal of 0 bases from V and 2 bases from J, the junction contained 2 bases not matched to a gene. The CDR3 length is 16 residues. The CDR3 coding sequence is TGTGCCACCAGTGATTTGCCGGGACAGACTAATGAAAAACTGTTTTTT. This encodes CATSDLPGQTNEKLFF.

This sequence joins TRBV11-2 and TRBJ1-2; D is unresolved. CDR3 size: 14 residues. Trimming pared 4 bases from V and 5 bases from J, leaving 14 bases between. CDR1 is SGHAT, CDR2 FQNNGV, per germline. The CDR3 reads CASSSGRLIYGYTF. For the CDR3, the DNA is TGTGCCAGCAGCTCCGGGCGGTTGATATATGGCTACACCTTC.

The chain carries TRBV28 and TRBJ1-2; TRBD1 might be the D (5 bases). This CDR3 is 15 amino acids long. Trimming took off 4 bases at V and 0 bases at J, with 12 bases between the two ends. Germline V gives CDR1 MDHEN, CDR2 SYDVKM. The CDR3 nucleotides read TGTGCCAGCAGTTCCCCGAGGGGAGCTAACTATGGCTACACCTTC. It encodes CASSSPRGANYGYTF.

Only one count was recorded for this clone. The CDR3 DNA reads TGTGCCAGCAGCTTAGGGTCAGGGGGCAGTAAAATAACCGGGGAGCTGTTTTTT. The encoded protein is CASSLGSGGSKITGELFF. The chain joins TRBV11-2 to TRBJ2-2; 8 bases fit TRBD1. Germline-derived CDR1 and CDR2 are SGHAT and FQNNGV. J was trimmed by 5 bases and V by 1 base; bases with no gene match: 12. The CDR3 sequence is 18 residues long.

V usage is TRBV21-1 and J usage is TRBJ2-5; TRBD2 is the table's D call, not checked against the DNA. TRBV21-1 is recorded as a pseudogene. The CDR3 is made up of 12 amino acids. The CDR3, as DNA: TGTGCCAACCCATCGGGGGAGGAGACCCAGTACTTC. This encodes CANPSGEETQYF.